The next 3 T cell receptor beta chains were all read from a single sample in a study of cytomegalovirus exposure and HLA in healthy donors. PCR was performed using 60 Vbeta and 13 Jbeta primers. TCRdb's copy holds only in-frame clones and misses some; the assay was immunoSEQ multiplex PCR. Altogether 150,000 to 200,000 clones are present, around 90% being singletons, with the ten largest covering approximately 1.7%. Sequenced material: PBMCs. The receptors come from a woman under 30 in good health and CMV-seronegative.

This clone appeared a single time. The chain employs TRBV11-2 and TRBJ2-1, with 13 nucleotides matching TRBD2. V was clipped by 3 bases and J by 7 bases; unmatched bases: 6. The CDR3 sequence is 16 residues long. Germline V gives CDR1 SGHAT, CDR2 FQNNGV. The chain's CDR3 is CASSFTSGGAWNEQFF. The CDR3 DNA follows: TGTGCCAGCAGCTTCACTAGCGGGGGGGCGTGGAATGAGCAGTTCTTC.

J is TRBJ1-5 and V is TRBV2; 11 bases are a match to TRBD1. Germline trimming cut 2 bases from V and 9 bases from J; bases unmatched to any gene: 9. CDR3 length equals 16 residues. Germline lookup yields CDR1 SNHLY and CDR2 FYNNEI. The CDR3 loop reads CASSERGQGAIWPQHF. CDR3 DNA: TGTGCCAGCAGTGAACGAGGACAGGGGGCGATATGGCCCCAGCATTTT.

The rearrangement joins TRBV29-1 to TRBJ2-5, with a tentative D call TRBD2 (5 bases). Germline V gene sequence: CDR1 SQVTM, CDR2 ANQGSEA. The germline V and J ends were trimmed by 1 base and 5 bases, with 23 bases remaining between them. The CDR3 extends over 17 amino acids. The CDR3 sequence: CSVEGVTSASTSETQYF. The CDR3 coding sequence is TGCAGCGTTGAAGGGGTCACCTCGGCTAGCACCTCTGAGACCCAGTACTTC.